This T cell receptor beta chain was sequenced for a study of OX40 agonist ivuxolimab in advanced cancers. The wider study: Dose-escalation patients had hepatocellular carcinoma, melanoma, renal cell or head and neck cancer. Subjects had a mean age of about 65 years, with a range of roughly 20 to 79; less than 90% were male. The study, taken as a whole, reports: At 0.1 to 3.0 mg/kg and by week 6, CD4+ and CD8+ T cells in the blood had expanded clonally.

Sequencing used immunoSEQ multiplex PCR; TCRdb keeps in-frame clones, though not all of them. The sample consists of tens of thousands of clones, around 90% of them appearing once. This CDR3 has 14 amino acids. Germline assignment: CDR1 SGHRS and CDR2 YFSETQ. Trimming removed 4 bases from V and 0 bases from J, with 8 bases in between. With regard to this clone: Its antigen is not identified.

Here the sequenced sample was CD4+ or CD8+ T cells sorted from blood, taken in a trial of the OX40 agonist ivuxolimab. The source is an adult with an advanced solid tumor such as melanoma, head and neck, liver or kidney cancer. The rearrangement links TRBV5-1 to TRBJ1-3; D gene uncertain. CDR3: CASSLTGSGNTIYF. The CDR3 DNA sequence: TGCGCCAGCAGCCTAACTGGCTCTGGAAACACCATATATTTT.